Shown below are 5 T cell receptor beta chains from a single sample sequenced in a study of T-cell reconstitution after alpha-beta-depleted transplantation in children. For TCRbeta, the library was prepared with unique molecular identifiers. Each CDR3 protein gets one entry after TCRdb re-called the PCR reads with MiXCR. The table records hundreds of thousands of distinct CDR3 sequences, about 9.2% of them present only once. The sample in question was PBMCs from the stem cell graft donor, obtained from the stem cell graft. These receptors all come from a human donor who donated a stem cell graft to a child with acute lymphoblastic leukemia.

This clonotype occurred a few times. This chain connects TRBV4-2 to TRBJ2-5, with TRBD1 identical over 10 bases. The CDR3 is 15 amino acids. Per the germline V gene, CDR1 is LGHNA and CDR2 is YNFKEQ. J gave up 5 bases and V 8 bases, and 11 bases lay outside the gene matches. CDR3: CASGNDRGRGETQYF. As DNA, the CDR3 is TGTGCCAGCGGGAACGACAGGGGGCGAGGTGAGACCCAGTACTTC.

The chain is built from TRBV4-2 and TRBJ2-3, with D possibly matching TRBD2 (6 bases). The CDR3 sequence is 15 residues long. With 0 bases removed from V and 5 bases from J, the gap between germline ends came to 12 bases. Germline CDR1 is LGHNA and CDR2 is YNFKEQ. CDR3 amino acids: CASSQDPLARDTQYF. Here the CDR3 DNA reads TGTGCCAGCAGCCAAGATCCACTAGCACGAGATACGCAGTATTTT.

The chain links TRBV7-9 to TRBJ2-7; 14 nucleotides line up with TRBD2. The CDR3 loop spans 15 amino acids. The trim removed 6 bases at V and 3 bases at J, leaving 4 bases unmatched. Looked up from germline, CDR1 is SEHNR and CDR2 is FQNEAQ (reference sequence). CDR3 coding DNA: TGTGCCAGCAGGGCCGGGACTAGCGGGGGCTACGAGCAGTACTTC. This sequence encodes CASRAGTSGGYEQYF.

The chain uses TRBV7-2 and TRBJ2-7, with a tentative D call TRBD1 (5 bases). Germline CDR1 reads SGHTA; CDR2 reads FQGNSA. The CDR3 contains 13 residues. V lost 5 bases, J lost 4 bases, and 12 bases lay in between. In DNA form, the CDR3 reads TGTGCCAGCAGCAACAGGCAGGGATACGAGCAGTACTTC. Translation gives CASSNRQGYEQYF.

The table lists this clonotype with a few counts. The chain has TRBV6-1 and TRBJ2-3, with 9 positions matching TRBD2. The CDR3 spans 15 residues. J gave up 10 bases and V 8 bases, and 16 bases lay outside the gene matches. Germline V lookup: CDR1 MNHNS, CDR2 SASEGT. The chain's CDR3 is CASRTSGLAREAQYF. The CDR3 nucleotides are TGTGCCAGCCGAACTTCAGGACTAGCGCGAGAAGCGCAGTATTTT.